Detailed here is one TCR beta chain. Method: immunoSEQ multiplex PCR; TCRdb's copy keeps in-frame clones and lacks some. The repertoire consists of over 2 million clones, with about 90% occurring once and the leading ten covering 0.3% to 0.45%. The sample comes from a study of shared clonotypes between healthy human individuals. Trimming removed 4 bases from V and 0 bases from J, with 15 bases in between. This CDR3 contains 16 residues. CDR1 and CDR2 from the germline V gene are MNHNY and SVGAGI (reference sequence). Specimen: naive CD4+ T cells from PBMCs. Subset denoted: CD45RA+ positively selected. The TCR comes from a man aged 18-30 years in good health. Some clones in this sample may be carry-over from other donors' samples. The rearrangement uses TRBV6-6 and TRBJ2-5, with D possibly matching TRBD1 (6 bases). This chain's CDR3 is CASSWSRDIDQETQYF. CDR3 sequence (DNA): TGTGCCAGCAGTTGGTCCCGGGACATCGACCAAGAGACCCAGTACTTC.